The entry that follows covers one T cell receptor beta chain sequence. Its cognate antigen is unknown. V was trimmed by 10 bases and J by 4 bases, leaving 13 bases between them. The CDR3 has 12 amino acids. Germline-derived CDR1 and CDR2 are MNHEY and SMNVEV (reference sequence). The data stem from a study of shared clonotypes between healthy human individuals. Study-level results: The donor pool, a small one, limited the genetic and exposure-history diversity represented.

Original methodology: ImmunoSEQ gave junction-only sequences without quality scores, so filtering differed. The table came from immunoSEQ multiplex PCR; TCRdb's copy has only in-frame clones and leaves some out. V and J calls plus clone size are reproduced from that table; the DNA served to infer D and trimming. The sample has fewer than 1.6 million clones, roughly 98.5% seen once. Division of CD4+ cells produced a CD45RA+ naive subset and a CD45RA-negative memory subset. This sequence originates from a man under 40 in good health. The chain has TRBV27 and TRBJ1-2; D may be TRBD1 (5 bases). Sequences were obtained from naive CD4+ T cells sorted from blood. This sample's subset: CD45RA+ positively selected. CDR3 coding DNA: TGTGCCACCCTAGGACATTCCTATGGCTACACCTTC. It yields the protein CATLGHSYGYTF.